This T cell receptor (beta chain) stems from a study of HIV-infected patients and healthy controls. This clonotype was counted many times. Whole blood was used without fractionation, so all unsorted peripheral T cells were included. V gave up 2 bases and J gave up 2 bases, with 13 bases separating them. Germline V CDR1 and CDR2: KGHSH, LQKENI. There are 15 residues in the CDR3. Reverse transcription used around 500 ng RNA and constant-region primers for alpha and beta. Using multiplexing indices, alpha and beta chain libraries were generated apart by chain-specific third strand synthesis. MiXCR, applied by TCRdb to the 5' RACE reads, yields one record per CDR3 protein. The sample shows some 19,000 distinct CDR3 sequences, roughly 9.1% of them seen only once.

This sequence originates from an adult in good health. The sample was blood. The chain carries TRBV18 and TRBJ2-7; D may match TRBD1 or TRBD2 (7 bases each). The CDR3 spells CASSPGEGATYEQYF. CDR3 in DNA: TGTGCCAGCTCACCAGGGGAGGGGGCCACCTACGAGCAGTACTTC.